These T cell receptor beta chains were read from a single sample in a study of T cell changes during pregnancy in multiple sclerosis. The protocol was immunoSEQ multiplex PCR, while the TCRdb copy is restricted to in-frame clones and leaves out a portion. Among tens of thousands of clones listed, roughly nine tenths were seen once. The material sequenced was peripheral blood, taken after pregnancy. Receptors originate from a female donor in good health, enrolled as a control in a pregnancy study. Each CDR3 is given with its conserved first and last residue. D genes are given only for firm matches. Clone size, where shown, is once, few, many, or a class for clones that have expanded.

TGTGCCAGCAGTGAAGCGCAGGGCAATCAGCCCCAGCATTTT	CASSEAQGNQPQHF	TRBJ1-5	TRBV2	.	.
TGTGCCAGCAGCTTAGCGGAAGAGGGAGTTGAGCAGTTCTTC	CASSLAEEGVEQFF	TRBJ2-1	TRBV7-9	.	.
TGTGCCACCAGCACAGAGGGGACAGGGAATTCCTACGAGCAGTACTTC	CATSTEGTGNSYEQYF	TRBJ2-7	TRBV15	.	TRBD1
TGCGCCAGTCAAAAGGGGAAGGGCCAGCCCCAGCATTTT	CASQKGKGQPQHF	TRBJ1-5	TRBV4-1	few	.
TGTGCCAGCAGCTCAAGACTAGCGGTCTACAATGAGCAGTTCTTC	CASSSRLAVYNEQFF	TRBJ2-1	TRBV11-1	once	TRBD2
TGTGCCAGCAGCCAGACAGGGACCTACACTGAAGCTTTCTTT	CASSQTGTYTEAFF	TRBJ1-1	TRBV5-6	.	TRBD1
TGTGCCAGTAGTCTGACAGCGAACACTGAAGCTTTCTTT	CASSLTANTEAFF	TRBJ1-1	TRBV19	few	.
TGTGCCAGCAGCTCGGGACAGGGTGGCACAGATACGCAGTATTTT	CASSSGQGGTDTQYF	TRBJ2-3	TRBV13	.	TRBD1
TGTGCCAGCAGCCTAGGGGTAGCGGATAGCTCCTACGAGCAGTACTTC	CASSLGVADSSYEQYF	TRBJ2-7	TRBV4-2	.	.
TGTGCCATCAGTGAGACGTCTAGCGGGGTATACACAGATACGCAGTATTTT	CAISETSSGVYTDTQYF	TRBJ2-3	TRBV10-3	.	TRBD2
TGTGCCAGTAGGCCAGCTAACTATGGCTACACCTTC	CASRPANYGYTF	TRBJ1-2	TRBV19	.	.
TGTGCCAGTAGACAGGGTTCTCTCCACGAGCAGTACTTC	CASRQGSLHEQYF	TRBJ2-7	TRBV27	.	TRBD1
TGTGCCAGCAGTTTATCCCCGACAGGGCGAGGTACTGAAGCTTTCTTT	CASSLSPTGRGTEAFF	TRBJ1-1	TRBV27	.	TRBD1
TGTGCCAGCAGCCCCTGGACACAGAACACTGAAGCTTTCTTT	CASSPWTQNTEAFF	TRBJ1-1	TRBV7-6	.	.
TGTGCCAGCAGCTTGGGGGGCCACGAGCAGTACTTC	CASSLGGHEQYF	TRBJ2-7	TRBV5-5	.	.
TGTGCCAGTAGTAAAAACAGGAACGGGGAGGTGACCGGGGAGCTGTTTTTT	CASSKNRNGEVTGELFF	TRBJ2-2	TRBV19	few	.
TGTGCCAGTAGGCCTCGGAGCAGGGCGGGGGTGGCAGAGACCCAGTACTTC	CASRPRSRAGVAETQYF	TRBJ2-5	TRBV19	few	TRBD2
TGTGCCAGCAGACCCGAAGGGGAGGCAGGAGGCACTGAAGCTTTCTTT	CASRPEGEAGGTEAFF	TRBJ1-1	TRBV25-1	once	.
TGTGCCTGGACAATCAGGGGTATATACGAGCAGTACTTC	CAWTIRGIYEQYF	TRBJ2-7	TRBV30	once	.
TGCAGCGTGAGGACAGAGAACACTGAAGCTTTCTTT	CSVRTENTEAFF	TRBJ1-1	TRBV29-1	.	.
TGTGCCAGCAGCTTAAACCCAACAGTCACAGATACGCAGTATTTT	CASSLNPTVTDTQYF	TRBJ2-3	TRBV7-3	.	.
TGTGCCAGCAGTGCCGGGACAGGGGGCCGTGATGGCTACACCTTC	CASSAGTGGRDGYTF	TRBJ1-2	TRBV27	.	TRBD1
TGTGCCAGCAGCTTAGCCCAGGGGACAAACACCGGGGAGCTGTTTTTT	CASSLAQGTNTGELFF	TRBJ2-2	TRBV7-8	.	.
TGTGCCAGCAGACAACAAGCGGGGGGCTACGAGCAGTACTTC	CASRQQAGGYEQYF	TRBJ2-7	TRBV4-2	.	TRBD2
TGTGCCAGCTCACCCGGTAGTGTCAGGGTCTACGAGCAGTACTTC	CASSPGSVRVYEQYF	TRBJ2-7	TRBV18	.	.
TGTGCCATCCGGAGCACAGGGCGATACGAGCAGTACTTC	CAIRSTGRYEQYF	TRBJ2-7	TRBV10-3	.	.
TGTGCCAGCATAGGCTACAGGAACACTGAAGCTTTCTTT	CASIGYRNTEAFF	TRBJ1-1	TRBV7-2	.	.
TGTGCCAGTAGTATCATGTCGGGGGGAACCAATGAGCAGTTCTTC	CASSIMSGGTNEQFF	TRBJ2-1	TRBV19	.	TRBD2
TGTGCCAGCAGCTTGAGATTCTTGGTCCAGGGCGGTGGCTACACCTTC	CASSLRFLVQGGGYTF	TRBJ1-2	TRBV5-8	.	.
TGTGCCAGCAGCGTCAATAGACAGACCACAGATACGCAGTATTTT	CASSVNRQTTDTQYF	TRBJ2-3	TRBV9	.	.
TGTGCCAGCAGCTTCCTAGCGGGGGGGAGGACAGATACGCAGTATTTT	CASSFLAGGRTDTQYF	TRBJ2-3	TRBV5-4	.	TRBD2
TGTGCCAGCAGTTTATCGCCTCCGACTAGCGGTTCCTACAATGAGCAGTTCTTC	CASSLSPPTSGSYNEQFF	TRBJ2-1	TRBV27	.	TRBD2
TGTGCCAGCCAATATGGGACTAGCGGGTACCCCTACGAGCAGTACTTC	CASQYGTSGYPYEQYF	TRBJ2-7	TRBV2	.	TRBD2
TGTGCCATCGGGACAGCGAACACCGGGGAGCTGTTTTTT	CAIGTANTGELFF	TRBJ2-2	TRBV10-3	.	TRBD1
TGTGCCAGCACCCTGACAGGGCCTAGCGAGCAGTACTTC	CASTLTGPSEQYF	TRBJ2-7	TRBV6-1	once	TRBD1
TGTGCCAGCAGCCCCCAATTTGTTAGTGGAGATGGGCAGTACTTC	CASSPQFVSGDGQYF	TRBJ2-7	TRBV7-9	.	.
TGCGCCAGCAGCCAAGAGACAGGGAGCACCATATATTTT	CASSQETGSTIYF	TRBJ1-3	TRBV4-1	.	TRBD1
TGTGCCAGCACCAAATGGGGGACTAGCGGGGGTGGGGAGACCCAGTACTTC	CASTKWGTSGGGETQYF	TRBJ2-5	TRBV7-2	.	TRBD2
TGTGCCAGCAGCTTATGGACAGGTCCGAATACTTTTAATGAAAAACTGTTTTTT	CASSLWTGPNTFNEKLFF	TRBJ1-4	TRBV7-6	.	TRBD1
TGTGCCAGCAGTTTAATGGGACAGGGACATCAGCCCCAGCATTTT	CASSLMGQGHQPQHF	TRBJ1-5	TRBV27	once	TRBD1
TGTGCCAGCCGAAGAACCGGGACAGGGAATTCACCCCTCCACTTT	CASRRTGTGNSPLHF	TRBJ1-6	TRBV6-5	once	TRBD1
TGTGCCAGCAGCTCAGGGGGATTCAACTATGGCTACACCTTC	CASSSGGFNYGYTF	TRBJ1-2	TRBV7-2	.	TRBD1
TGTGCCAGTAGTAAGGCGGGGGGCGAATCACCCCTCCACTTT	CASSKAGGESPLHF	TRBJ1-6	TRBV19	.	.
TGTGCCAGCAGCTTACAAGGGGACTTATACAATGAGCAGTTCTTC	CASSLQGDLYNEQFF	TRBJ2-1	TRBV7-8	.	.
TGTGCCAGCTCATCTACAGGGGGCGGCGTCTATGGCTACACCTTC	CASSSTGGGVYGYTF	TRBJ1-2	TRBV18	.	TRBD1
TGTGCCAGCAGTACCCGGTCATCGATCTATGAGCAGTTCTTC	CASSTRSSIYEQFF	TRBJ2-1	TRBV7-9	.	.
TGTGCCATCAGTGACGGGAGGAGTGAGCAGTTCTTC	CAISDGRSEQFF	TRBJ2-1	TRBV10-3	few	TRBD2
TGTGCCAGTAGTCTTCGACAGGTTAACTCTGGAAACACCATATATTTT	CASSLRQVNSGNTIYF	TRBJ1-3	TRBV19	.	.
TGTGCCAGCAGCTCTTCCCTAGGAGATACGCAGTATTTT	CASSSSLGDTQYF	TRBJ2-3	TRBV7-3	.	.
TGTGCCAGCAGCGGAACAGGGGCCCCCTACGAGCAGTACTTC	CASSGTGAPYEQYF	TRBJ2-7	TRBV5-5	few	TRBD1
TGTGCCAGCAGTCGACAGGGGGCAACCTACGAGCAGTACTTC	CASSRQGATYEQYF	TRBJ2-7	TRBV27	.	TRBD1
TGTGCCAGCAGTGCGGAGACAGGGCCCATTATCGGCACTGAAGCTTTCTTT	CASSAETGPIIGTEAFF	TRBJ1-1	TRBV2	.	TRBD1
TGTGCCAGCAGCGTAGCTCTGGGGCAGAACACTGAAGCTTTCTTT	CASSVALGQNTEAFF	TRBJ1-1	TRBV9	few	.
TGCGCCAGCAGCCAATCTTCCCAGCGGGGTTCCGGGGAGCTGTTTTTT	CASSQSSQRGSGELFF	TRBJ2-2	TRBV4-3	.	TRBD2
TGTGCCAGCAGTTACGGGGGGGGAAAACGGGGTGGCTACACCTTC	CASSYGGGKRGGYTF	TRBJ1-2	TRBV6-5	.	.
TGCGCCAGCATCCCTACAGGGGACTACGAGCAGTACTTC	CASIPTGDYEQYF	TRBJ2-7	TRBV10-2	.	TRBD1
TGTGCCAGTCCATCAGTCTCTGGAAACACCATATATTTT	CASPSVSGNTIYF	TRBJ1-3	TRBV7-9	.	.
TGTGCCAGCAGCAACCTACAGGGGGGTACCGAGCAGTACTTC	CASSNLQGGTEQYF	TRBJ2-7	TRBV7-2	.	TRBD1
TGTGCCAGCAGCCGATTGGGACAGGGTAACACCGGGGAGCTGTTTTTT	CASSRLGQGNTGELFF	TRBJ2-2	TRBV5-6	.	TRBD1
TGTGCCAGCAGCTTAGAAATTCTTAACTATGGGGGCTACACCTTC	CASSLEILNYGGYTF	TRBJ1-2	TRBV7-2	.	.